This T cell receptor (beta chain) appears in the sequencing data of a study of a mutant IDH1 vaccine in newly diagnosed glioma. For the study at large: Treated patients, roughly 62% male and approximately 38% female, averaged about 40 years of age. Most had both radiotherapy and temozolomide beforehand; others had only one.

Some clones are missing from TCRdb's copy, which holds only in-frame ones; the method was immunoSEQ multiplex PCR. Seen here are 82,000 or so clones, 65% to 90% observed once, and the top ten hold about 2.2%. Concerning this clone: Antigen: not known.

The sample's time point: week 23, last vaccination. Vaccination comprised doses that each held 300 ug of mutant IDH1 20-mer peptide, plus topical imiquimod. Between the trimmed V and J ends, which lost 0 bases and 3 bases, there was a span of 4 bases. Germline CDR1 SGHAT, CDR2 FQNNGV. This CDR3 contains 13 residues. The chain carries TRBV11-2 and TRBJ2-3; unclear D gene. The TCR was taken from a man aged 25-45 years with glioma. Some clones in this sample may be carry-over from other donors' samples. Sample: PBMCs, taken from a glioma patient whose treatment included an IDH1 peptide vaccine. The CDR3 DNA reads TGTGCCAGCAGCTTAGAGAGAACAGATACGCAGTATTTT. Translated: CASSLERTDTQYF.